This is a list of T cell receptor beta chains from one sample in a study of T-cell memory formation after mild COVID-19. TCRdb re-analysed the 5' RACE reads in MiXCR, keeping a single row per CDR3 protein. The table records approximately 250,000 distinct CDR3 sequences, 16% of them present only once. Sequencing was done on a sample of PBMCs or a T cell subset sorted from them (not recorded which). These receptors were collected from a man younger than 35 who had mild COVID-19 (a few samples of this study predate the infection). Cell type and time point are not known. Both conserved end residues are part of each CDR3. The D gene is left open where the match is weak. Part of the rows lack a size; the others show once, few, many or a class for expanded clones.

j_gene | abundance | v_gene | d_gene | CDR3aa | CDR3nt
TRBJ1-1 | . | TRBV15 | . | CATSRGPGGGDTEAFF | TGTGCCACCAGCAGAGGCCCGGGCGGGGGGGACACTGAAGCTTTCTTT
TRBJ1-1 | few | TRBV7-6 | . | CASSLAGPLNTEAFF | TGTGCCAGCAGCTTAGCCGGGCCTTTGAACACTGAAGCTTTCTTT
TRBJ2-2 | few | TRBV4-3 | . | CASSQDVGGFGELFF | TGCGCCAGCAGCCAAGATGTAGGCGGTTTTGGGGAGCTGTTTTTT
TRBJ1-1 | many | TRBV5-1 | . | CASSLGPGSNTEAFF | TGCGCCAGCAGCTTGGGGCCGGGCTCAAACACTGAAGCTTTCTTT
TRBJ1-2 | few | TRBV12-3/TRBV12-4 | . | CASTPSGVDYGYTF | TGTGCCAGCACCCCGTCCGGGGTGGACTATGGCTACACCTTC
TRBJ2-1 | few | TRBV6-5 | TRBD1 | CASSDRALIHSYNEQFF | TGTGCCAGCAGTGACAGGGCCCTAATACACTCCTACAATGAGCAGTTCTTC
TRBJ2-5 | . | TRBV7-2 | . | CASGMRVAETQYF | TGTGCCAGCGGCATGAGGGTGGCAGAGACCCAGTACTTC
TRBJ2-1 | few | TRBV27 | . | CASSRPSVEQFF | TGTGCCAGCAGCAGGCCTTCGGTTGAGCAGTTCTTC
TRBJ2-2 | many | TRBV12-3/TRBV12-4 | . | CASSFLGTGELFF | TGTGCCAGCAGTTTTCTGGGGACCGGGGAGCTGTTTTTT
TRBJ2-3 | many | TRBV5-4 | TRBD2 | CASKLAGADTDTQYF | TGTGCCAGCAAACTAGCGGGGGCTGACACAGATACGCAGTATTTT
TRBJ2-3 | many | TRBV4-3 | TRBD1 | CASSQEGDREGPDTQYF | TGCGCCAGCAGCCAAGAAGGGGACAGGGAGGGCCCAGATACGCAGTATTTT
TRBJ1-6 | few | TRBV6-5 | . | CASQRSNSPLHF | TGTGCCAGTCAGAGGAGCAATTCACCCCTCCACTTT
TRBJ1-2 | . | TRBV27 | TRBD1 | CASSTGTGHGYTF | TGTGCCAGCAGTACCGGGACAGGGCACGGCTACACCTTC
TRBJ2-5 | many | TRBV5-1 | . | CASSSGRQETQYF | TGCGCCAGCAGCTCTGGCAGACAAGAGACCCAGTACTTC
TRBJ2-3 | . | TRBV10-3 | . | CAISEVAGGRFTDTQYF | TGTGCCATCAGTGAGGTGGCAGGGGGGCGTTTCACAGATACGCAGTATTTT
TRBJ1-5 | . | TRBV7-9 | . | CASSFSLPGPQHF | TGTGCCAGCAGCTTTAGCTTGCCAGGGCCCCAGCATTTT
TRBJ1-2 | few | TRBV6-2/TRBV6-3 | . | CASSYVQDYGYTF | TGTGCCAGCAGTTACGTCCAGGACTATGGCTACACCTTC
TRBJ2-3 | many | TRBV7-9 | TRBD2 | CASSSAIAGGSDTQYF | TGTGCCAGCAGCTCGGCTATAGCGGGGGGCTCAGATACGCAGTATTTT
TRBJ2-3 | . | TRBV10-3 | TRBD2 | CAIRGPGRGEDTQYF | TGTGCCATCAGGGGGCCCGGACGGGGGGAAGATACGCAGTATTTT
TRBJ2-1 | . | TRBV7-6 | . | CASTQQGYASYNEKFF | TGTGCCAGCACCCAACAGGGCTATGCTTCCTACAATGAGAAGTTCTTC
TRBJ2-5 | . | TRBV5-1 | TRBD1 | CASSRGQGVPETQYF | TGCGCCAGCAGCCGGGGACAGGGGGTCCCAGAGACCCAGTACTTC
TRBJ2-3 | . | TRBV27 | . | CASTGANTQYF | TGTGCCAGCACGGGAGCAAATACGCAGTATTTT
TRBJ2-7 | . | TRBV20-1 | . | CSARDPEGSHEQYF | TGCAGTGCTAGGGACCCCGAGGGCTCCCACGAGCAGTACTTC
TRBJ2-6 | many | TRBV4-2 | . | CASSQHTGTGANVLTF | TGTGCCAGCAGCCAACACACAGGGACCGGGGCCAACGTCCTGACTTTC
TRBJ1-1 | few | TRBV10-2 | . | CASSELGMNTEAFF | TGCGCCAGCAGTGAGTTAGGAATGAACACTGAAGCTTTCTTT
TRBJ1-1 | . | TRBV6-5 | . | CASSYGTGLAEAFF | TGTGCCAGCAGTTACGGAACCGGGTTAGCTGAAGCTTTCTTT
TRBJ1-1 | . | TRBV7-3 | . | CASSPSGEDTEAFF | TGTGCCAGCAGCCCAAGTGGGGAGGACACTGAAGCTTTCTTT
TRBJ2-1 | . | TRBV5-6 | TRBD1 | CASSLFATGPEQFF | TGTGCCAGCAGCTTGTTTGCGACAGGGCCTGAGCAGTTCTTC
TRBJ2-5 | many | TRBV12-3/TRBV12-4 | . | CASSFGETQYF | TGTGCCAGCAGCTTTGGAGAGACCCAGTACTTC
TRBJ2-7 | few | TRBV19 | . | CASRDRREQYF | TGTGCCAGTAGGGATCGGCGCGAGCAGTACTTC
TRBJ2-1 | few | TRBV24-1 | . | CATSDPGGTGHEQFF | TGTGCCACCAGTGACCCAGGGGGGACGGGGCATGAGCAGTTCTTC
TRBJ2-3 | . | TRBV9 | . | CASSAGLDPSTDTQYF | TGTGCCAGCAGCGCCGGTTTGGACCCTAGCACAGATACGCAGTATTTT
TRBJ2-5 | many | TRBV11-2 | TRBD2 | CASSLVPAGAYQETQYF | TGTGCCAGCAGCTTAGTACCAGCGGGGGCCTACCAAGAGACCCAGTACTTC
TRBJ2-7 | . | TRBV7-9 | TRBD1 | CASSYQTGDEQYF | TGTGCCAGCAGCTACCAAACAGGGGACGAGCAGTACTTC
TRBJ1-5 | few | TRBV5-6 | . | CASSFPGKPQHF | TGTGCCAGCAGCTTCCCAGGGAAGCCCCAGCATTTT
TRBJ1-6 | . | TRBV14 | . | CASSETYSPLHF | TGTGCCAGCAGCGAGACATATTCACCCCTCCACTTT
TRBJ2-3 | few | TRBV7-9 | TRBD1 | CASMDRGDTDTQYF | TGTGCCAGCATGGACAGGGGGGACACAGATACGCAGTATTTT
TRBJ1-6 | . | TRBV7-2 | TRBD1 | CASSLGQGRYAVPLHF | TGTGCCAGCAGCTTAGGACAGGGCCGTTATGCAGTACCCCTCCACTTT
TRBJ2-5 | . | TRBV5-5 | . | CASSFSGADETQYF | TGTGCCAGCAGCTTTTCAGGGGCGGATGAGACCCAGTACTTC
TRBJ1-2 | few | TRBV11-1 | . | CASSYKPGPNYGYTF | TGTGCCAGCAGCTATAAGCCAGGTCCTAACTATGGCTACACCTTC
TRBJ2-3 | . | TRBV27 | TRBD1 | CASSSTGGADTQYF | TGTGCCAGCAGCTCGACAGGGGGCGCAGATACGCAGTATTTT
TRBJ1-1 | . | TRBV6-5 | TRBD1 | CASSYTWTGFMATEAFF | TGTGCCAGCAGTTACACATGGACAGGGTTTATGGCCACTGAAGCTTTCTTT
TRBJ2-7 | . | TRBV7-6 | . | CASSLGRSPNYEQYF | TGTGCCAGCAGCTTAGGCAGGAGCCCCAACTACGAGCAGTACTTC
TRBJ2-5 | few | TRBV20-1 | . | CSATAEAVEETQYF | TGCAGTGCTACCGCTGAGGCGGTGGAAGAGACCCAGTACTTC
TRBJ1-6 | few | TRBV6-5 | . | CASSQPRGDSPLHF | TGTGCCAGCAGCCAACCCAGGGGAGACTCACCCCTCCACTTT
TRBJ1-4 | . | TRBV7-9 | . | CASSLGSLTTEKLFF | TGTGCCAGCAGCTTAGGAAGCCTTACGACTGAAAAACTGTTTTTT
TRBJ1-5 | . | TRBV6-6 | . | CASRPGDIQPQHF | TGTGCCAGCAGGCCAGGGGACATTCAGCCCCAGCATTTT
TRBJ1-2 | . | TRBV5-6 | . | CASSLSGANYGYTF | TGTGCCAGCAGCTTGAGTGGGGCTAACTATGGCTACACCTTC
TRBJ2-3 | . | TRBV7-9 | . | CASSLVFGDTQYF | TGTGCCAGCAGCTTAGTGTTCGGGGATACGCAGTATTTT
TRBJ2-7 | . | TRBV4-1 | TRBD1 | CASSKDQGAGEQYF | TGCGCCAGCAGCAAAGATCAGGGGGCCGGGGAGCAGTACTTC
TRBJ1-4 | few | TRBV4-3 | . | CASSQDSLAGFEELFF | TGCGCCAGCAGCCAAGATTCCCTGGCAGGGTTTGAAGAACTGTTTTTT
TRBJ2-5 | . | TRBV11-2 | . | CASSLGGTVRETQYF | TGTGCCAGCAGCTTAGGTGGAACCGTGCGGGAGACCCAGTACTTC
TRBJ1-3 | . | TRBV7-8 | . | CASSYGQGFSGNTIYF | TGTGCCAGCAGCTACGGCCAGGGCTTTTCTGGAAACACCATATATTTT
TRBJ2-3 | . | TRBV5-1 | TRBD1 | CASSFGTGSTDTQYF | TGCGCCAGCAGCTTTGGGACAGGGAGCACAGATACGCAGTATTTT
TRBJ2-2 | few | TRBV4-1 | TRBD1 | CASSQGQGMTGELFF | TGCGCCAGCAGCCAAGGACAGGGTATGACCGGGGAGCTGTTTTTT
TRBJ2-1 | . | TRBV5-1 | . | CASSLSAGPYNEQFF | TGCGCCAGCAGCTTGAGCGCGGGGCCTTACAATGAGCAGTTCTTC
TRBJ2-3 | few | TRBV6-5 | TRBD2 | CASSYSIAGYTDTQYF | TGTGCCAGCAGTTACTCGATAGCGGGGTACACAGATACGCAGTATTTT
TRBJ2-7 | few | TRBV4-1 | . | CASSQGGSSAYEQYF | TGCGCCAGCAGCCAAGGGGGCTCCAGCGCCTACGAGCAGTACTTC
TRBJ1-5 | . | TRBV7-2 | . | CASSLVRDQPQHF | TGTGCCAGCAGCTTAGTCAGAGATCAGCCCCAGCATTTT
TRBJ2-1 | few | TRBV7-6 | . | CASQLASSYNEQFF | TGTGCCAGCCAGTTGGCTAGCTCCTACAATGAGCAGTTCTTC